The clone carrying this TCR beta chain was seen only a few times. Its antigen is not identified. TCRdb itself ran the RT-PCR reads through MiXCR, one entry per CDR3 protein. Here the sample spans 590,000 or so distinct CDR3 sequences, 14% being singletons. The data were taken from a study of response to subunit inactivated influenza vaccine. Study-wide results and caveats: Only a handful of new T cells, the authors suggested, are recruited with each seasonal influenza vaccination.

The V and J ends lost 3 bases and 1 base respectively, with 12 bases between them. Germline V lookup: CDR1 DFQATT, CDR2 SNEGSKA (reference sequence). CDR3 length: 14 amino acids. The sequence was collected from a man aged 45-65 years who received an inactivated influenza vaccine. The rearrangement links TRBV20-1 to TRBJ1-1; D is uncertain. Sequencing was performed on PBMCs from blood, taken approximately 15 days before vaccination. The CDR3 protein is CSASHPPGNTEAFF. For the CDR3, the DNA is TGCAGTGCTAGTCACCCCCCCGGGAACACTGAAGCTTTCTTT.